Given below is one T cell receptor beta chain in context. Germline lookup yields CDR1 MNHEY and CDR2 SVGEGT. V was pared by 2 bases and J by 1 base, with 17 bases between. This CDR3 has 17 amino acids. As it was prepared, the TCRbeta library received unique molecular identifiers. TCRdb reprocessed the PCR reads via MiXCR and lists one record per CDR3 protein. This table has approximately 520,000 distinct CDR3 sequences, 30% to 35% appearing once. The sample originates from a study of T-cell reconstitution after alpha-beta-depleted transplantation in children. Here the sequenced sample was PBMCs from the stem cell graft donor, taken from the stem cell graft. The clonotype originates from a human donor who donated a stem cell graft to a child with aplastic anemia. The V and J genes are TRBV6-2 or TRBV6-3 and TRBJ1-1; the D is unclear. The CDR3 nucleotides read TGTGCCAGCAGTTACGAACCGACAACCAGGACGAACACTGAAGCTTTCTTT. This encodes CASSYEPTTRTNTEAFF.